This paragraph covers one T cell receptor beta chain sequence. Its antigen is still unknown. This sample includes further DNA sequences coding for the same CDR3. The data were taken from a study of shared clonotypes between healthy human individuals. Germline V gene sequence: CDR1 SGHTA, CDR2 FQGTGA. V gave up 4 bases and J gave up 0 bases, with 11 bases separating them. The CDR3 spans 15 residues. Study conclusions and caveats: Compared with clonotypes that all four donors shared, non-shared clonotypes had lower generation probabilities. Larger estimated richness was generally seen in naive subsets than in memory subsets.

Only in-frame clones appear in the TCRdb table, and some are missing; sequencing was by immunoSEQ multiplex PCR. Here the sample spans 950,000 to 1,100,000 clones, around 82% being singletons. This receptor was taken from a man younger than 35 in good health. Some clones in this sample may be carry-over from other donors' samples. The sequenced material came from memory CD4+ T cells from PBMCs. Regarding subset: CD45RA-negative fraction. The chain is built from TRBV7-3 and TRBJ2-3, with D maybe TRBD2 (6 bases). CDR3 in DNA: TGTGCCAGCAGCTCATCAAGCGGGAGCACAGATACGCAGTATTTT. Protein sequence: CASSSSSGSTDTQYF.